The 5 T cell receptor beta chains below come from one sample, sequenced in a study of shared clonotypes between healthy human individuals. Using immunoSEQ multiplex PCR, the repertoire was profiled, and TCRdb retains in-frame clones only, with some absent. The sample shows about 1 million clones, around 74% of them seen only once. What was sequenced was memory CD4+ T cells sorted from blood. Subset of the sample: CD45RA-negative fraction. The receptors were gathered from a man aged 18 to 29 in good health.

The V and J genes are TRBV6-1 and TRBJ2-2, with 9 positions matching TRBD1. The CDR3 is 15 amino acids. With V trimmed by 7 bases and J by 4 bases, 7 bases remained unmatched. Germline loops: CDR1 MNHNS, CDR2 SASEGT. CDR3 region: CASNLQGASTGELFF. DNA for the CDR3: TGTGCCAGCAACTTACAGGGGGCGAGCACCGGGGAGCTGTTTTTT.

As regards this clone: The sample contains more than one DNA sequence encoding this CDR3. This chain connects TRBV18 to TRBJ1-1; 10 bases line up with TRBD1. The CDR3 loop spans 14 amino acids. Germline trimming cut 3 bases from V and 4 bases from J; bases unmatched to any gene: 2. Germline loops: CDR1 KGHSH, CDR2 LQKENI. The CDR3 bases are TGTGCCAGCTCACCCGGACAGGGGGGCACTGAAGCTTTCTTT. Amino acid sequence: CASSPGQGGTEAFF.

The V call is TRBV5-6, the J call TRBJ1-2; no clear D. Germline V gene sequence: CDR1 SGHDT, CDR2 YYEEEE. This CDR3 has 12 amino acids. V was cut by 0 bases and J by 10 bases, with 10 bases left in between. The chain's CDR3 is CASSLVGLPYTF. CDR3 nucleotides: TGTGCCAGCAGCTTGGTAGGACTCCCCTACACCTTC. The variable domain in full, completed from reference TRBV5-6 and TRBJ1-2, reads DAGVTQSPTHLIKTRGQQVTLRCSPKSGHDTVSWYQQALGQGPQFIFQYYEEEERQRGNFPDRFSGHQFPNYSSELNVNALLLGDSALYLCASSLVGLPYTFGSGTRLTVV.

This rearrangement joins TRBV7-6 to TRBJ1-1; the D is unclear. Germline assignment: CDR1 SGHVS and CDR2 FNYEAQ. This CDR3 spans 15 amino acids. V was clipped by 5 bases and J by 1 base, with 14 bases between them. The CDR3: CASSLATGGNTEAFF. CDR3 bases: TGTGCCAGCAGCCTTGCCACGGGAGGGAACACTGAAGCTTTCTTT.

This clone has more than one count but fewer than ten. This rearrangement joins TRBV5-1 to TRBJ2-7; D unresolved. Germline V CDR1 and CDR2: SGHRS, YFSETQ. The length of the CDR3 is 14 residues. The V gene lost 0 bases and the J gene lost 5 bases, with 12 bases spanning the gap. As DNA, the CDR3 is TGCGCCAGCAGCTTGGGTAACATTGGTGACGAGCAGTACTTC. The encoded protein is CASSLGNIGDEQYF.